This record looks at one T cell receptor beta chain sequence and its context. What it binds is not known. V shed 5 bases, J shed 1 base, and the junction held 9 bases outside the gene matches. Germline lookup yields CDR1 SEHNR and CDR2 FQNEAQ (reference sequence). This CDR3 has 17 residues. The sample belongs to a study of cytomegalovirus exposure and HLA in healthy donors. General observations from the study: Several of the most significant clusters appeared linked to common viral pathogens, based on a later analysis. Presence/absence analyses supposed approximately even sequencing depth among donors.

60 Vbeta and 13 Jbeta primers were used in PCR. Profiled with immunoSEQ multiplex PCR; TCRdb holds only in-frame clones, not every one. The data show 150,000 or so clones, around three quarters seen once. What was sequenced was PBMCs. The source is a man between 40 and 49 years old in good health and CMV-seronegative. The chain carries TRBV7-9 and TRBJ2-1; 9 bases are a match to TRBD2. This CDR3 reads CASSPTLAGLSYNEQFF. In nucleotides, the CDR3 is TGTGCCAGCAGCCCCACCCTAGCGGGATTGTCCTACAATGAGCAGTTCTTC.